Listed below are T cell receptor beta chains from one sample, sequenced in a study of synovial regulatory T cells in juvenile arthritis. This table comes from immunoSEQ multiplex PCR, and its TCRdb copy is limited to in-frame clones, with some not included. Its table lists 7,500 to 10,000 clones. Input material: Treg cells from blood. The source of these receptors is a donor between 2 and 29 years old with juvenile idiopathic arthritis. Each CDR3 is given with its conserved first and last residue. The size field is filled for only some rows; it gives once, few, many or a size class.

j_call,v_call,clone_size,cdr3_aa
TRBJ1-6,TRBV6-6,medium-sized,CASRLNNSPLHF
TRBJ2-1,TRBV30,NA,CAWSPPFGRVNYNEQFF
TRBJ2-7,TRBV5-1,NA,CASSLGGPGYSYEQYF
TRBJ2-1,TRBV11-2,NA,CASSSPGRSGGEQFF
TRBJ1-5,TRBV18,NA,CASSPQGQGNQPQHF
TRBJ2-7,TRBV19,medium-sized,CASSSGEGTYEQYF
TRBJ1-2,TRBV9,NA,CASSVTEGLGGYTF
TRBJ2-1,TRBV30,NA,CAWSKGQVGPGVQFF
TRBJ2-2,TRBV14,NA,CASSQAHTGELFF
TRBJ2-7,TRBV11-2,NA,CASSLVGRYYEQYF
TRBJ1-3,TRBV9,NA,CASSVDDPGTTNSGNTIYF
TRBJ1-1,TRBV7-6,medium-sized,CASSFGGPTEAFF
TRBJ1-2,TRBV2,NA,CASSAGINYYGYTF
TRBJ2-1,TRBV29-1,NA,CSVEGPYGGRVNEQFF
TRBJ1-1,TRBV29-1,NA,CSVLVGLYAFF
TRBJ2-1,TRBV10-1,NA,CASSVGGSQNEQFF
TRBJ2-5,TRBV7-9,NA,CASSLMQGRETQYF
TRBJ2-1,TRBV6-5,NA,CASSYFRTGLVNEQFF
TRBJ2-1,TRBV27,NA,CARISAWNNEQFF
TRBJ2-7,TRBV7-8,NA,CASSHSGGAYEQYF
TRBJ2-7,TRBV28,NA,CASSLGQSYEQYF
TRBJ2-1,TRBV7-9,NA,CASSLYRLAGHNEQFF
TRBJ2-7,TRBV5-4,NA,CASSLGLEDHYEQYF
TRBJ2-1,TRBV7-6,NA,CASSPIPDSPLPFF
TRBJ2-2,TRBV6-5,NA,CASSYRASGTTGELFF
TRBJ1-1,TRBV2,NA,CASSEAITGGKAFF
TRBJ1-4,TRBV19,medium-sized,CASSIGDVVFF
TRBJ1-1,TRBV11-2,NA,CASSLGGGYFTEAFF
TRBJ1-1,TRBV28,medium-sized,CASSSGTGGLAFF
TRBJ2-3,TRBV7-2,NA,CASSPGLAVGQDTQYF
TRBJ2-1,TRBV19,NA,CASRRAGGPVEQFF
TRBJ1-4,TRBV5-1,medium-sized,CASSLTGGFEKLFF
TRBJ2-1,TRBV2,medium-sized,CASSRRVEILNEQFF
TRBJ2-3,TRBV5-1,NA,CASSLGRGADLTDTQYF
TRBJ1-1,TRBV5-1,NA,CASSLGRLTEAFF
TRBJ2-1,TRBV5-1,NA,CASSPDRGVNNEQFF
TRBJ1-1,TRBV29-1,NA,CSAADRLMNTEAFF
TRBJ2-5,TRBV5-4,NA,CASSLGKGQQETQYF
TRBJ1-2,TRBV29-1,NA,CSTPTANYGYTF
TRBJ1-5,TRBV2,NA,CASSWGGSNQPQHF
TRBJ1-2,TRBV15,NA,CATSIHSYYGYTF
TRBJ1-2,TRBV11-2,NA,CASSLGGQGYGYTF
TRBJ2-1,TRBV10-3,NA,CAISDGVVGNEQFF
TRBJ2-1,TRBV4-3,NA,CASSARGTPYNEQFF
TRBJ2-5,TRBV19,NA,CASSPQLAGGQETQYF